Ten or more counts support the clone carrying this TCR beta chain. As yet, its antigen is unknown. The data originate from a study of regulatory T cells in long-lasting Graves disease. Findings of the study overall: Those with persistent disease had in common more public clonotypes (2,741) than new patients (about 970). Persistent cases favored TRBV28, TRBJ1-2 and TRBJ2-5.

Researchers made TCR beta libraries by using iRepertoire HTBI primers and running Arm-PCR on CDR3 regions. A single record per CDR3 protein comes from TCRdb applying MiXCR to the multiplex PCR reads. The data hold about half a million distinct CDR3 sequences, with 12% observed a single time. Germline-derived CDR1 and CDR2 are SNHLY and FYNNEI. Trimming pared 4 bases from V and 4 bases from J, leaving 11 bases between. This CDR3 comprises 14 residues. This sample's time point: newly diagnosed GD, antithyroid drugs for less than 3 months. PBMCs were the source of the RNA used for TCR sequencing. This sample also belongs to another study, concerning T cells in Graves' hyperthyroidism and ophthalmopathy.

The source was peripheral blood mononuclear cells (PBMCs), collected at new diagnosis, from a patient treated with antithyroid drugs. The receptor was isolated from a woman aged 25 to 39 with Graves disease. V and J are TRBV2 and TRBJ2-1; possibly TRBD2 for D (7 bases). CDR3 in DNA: TGTGCCAGCAGTGGAGAGGGGGGGTACAATGAGCAGTTCTTC. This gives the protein CASSGEGGYNEQFF. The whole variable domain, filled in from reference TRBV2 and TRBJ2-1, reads EPEVTQTPSHQVTQMGQEVILRCVPISNHLYFYWYRQILGQKVEFLVSFYNNEISEKSEIFDDQFSVERPDGSNFTLKIRSTKLEDSAMYFCASSGEGGYNEQFFGPGTRLTVL.